One and the same sample provided the 4 T cell receptor beta chains below, sequenced in a study of regulatory T cells in long-lasting Graves disease. Time point in this sample: newly diagnosed GD, antithyroid drugs for less than 3 months. Generation of the TCR library employed RNA extracted from PBMCs. Relying on iRepertoire HTBI primers and Arm-PCR of CDR3 regions, the team built TCR beta libraries. TCRdb redid the calling of the multiplex PCR reads with MiXCR, one entry per CDR3 protein. In the table there are about 500,000 distinct CDR3 sequences, about 12% of which are singletons. These sequences were also reported in another study, on T cells in Graves' hyperthyroidism and ophthalmopathy.

This material consisted of peripheral blood mononuclear cells (PBMCs), taken at new diagnosis, from a patient treated with antithyroid drugs. These receptors were collected from a woman aged 30 to 39 with Graves disease.

The V and J genes are TRBV10-3 and TRBJ2-3; no clear D. Trimming removed 5 bases from V and 2 bases from J, with 8 bases in between. CDR3 size: 13 residues. Germline CDR1 reads ENHRY; CDR2 reads SYGVKD. The CDR3 here is CAISSEFTDTQYF. The CDR3 DNA reads as TGTGCCATCAGTTCAGAGTTCACAGATACGCAGTATTTT.

This clonotype has ten or more counts. The CDR3 DNA is TGTGCCAGCAGCGAGACTAGCTGGGAGACCCAGTACTTC. It encodes CASSETSWETQYF. The rearrangement links TRBV7-7 to TRBJ2-5; 7 bases fit TRBD2. The J segment lost 5 bases and the V segment lost 5 bases, leaving 5 bases of the junction unmatched. CDR1 is SSHAT and CDR2 is FNYEAQ in the germline V gene (reference sequence). This CDR3 is 13 amino acids long. The entire variable domain, with the rest obtained from reference TRBV7-7 and TRBJ2-5, is as follows: GAGVSQSPRYKVTKRGQDVTLRCDPISSHATLYWYQQALGQGPEFLTYFNYEAQPDKSGLPSDRFSAERPEGSISTLTIQRTEQRDSAMYRCASSETSWETQYFGPGTRLLVL.

This clonotype has more than one count but fewer than ten. J is TRBJ1-3 and V is TRBV20-1; D may be TRBD1 (6 bases). The CDR3 is made up of 14 amino acids. Germline lookup yields CDR1 DFQATT and CDR2 SNEGSKA (reference sequence). Trimming took 7 bases from V and 0 from J, leaving 13 bases between them. CDR3 sequence: CSVYGGHSGNTIYF. The CDR3 DNA follows: TGCAGTGTTTATGGGGGGCACTCTGGAAACACCATATATTTT.

There are many counts of this clonotype. The V and J genes are TRBV18 and TRBJ1-2, with a possible D match to TRBD1 (6 bases). CDR1 is KGHSH and CDR2 is LQKENI in the germline V gene. The CDR3 consists of 14 residues. Between the trimmed V and J ends, which lost 4 bases and 8 bases, there was a span of 17 bases. CDR3 sequence (DNA): TGTGCCAGCTCACTGGAACAGGGAACATCGGGCTACACCTTC. Amino acids: CASSLEQGTSGYTF.